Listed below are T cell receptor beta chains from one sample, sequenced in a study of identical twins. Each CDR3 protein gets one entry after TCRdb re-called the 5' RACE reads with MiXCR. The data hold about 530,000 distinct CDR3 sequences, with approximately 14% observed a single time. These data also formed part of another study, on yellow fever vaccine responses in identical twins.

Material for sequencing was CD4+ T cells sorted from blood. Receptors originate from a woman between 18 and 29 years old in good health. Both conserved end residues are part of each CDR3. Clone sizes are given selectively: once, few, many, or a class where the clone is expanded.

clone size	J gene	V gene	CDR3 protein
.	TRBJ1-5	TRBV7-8	CASSALAGGFNQPQHF
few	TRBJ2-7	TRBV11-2	CASSLHTLAEYEQYF
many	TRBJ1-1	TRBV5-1	CASSSLGGTEAFF
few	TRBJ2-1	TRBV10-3	CAAAGAYNEQFF
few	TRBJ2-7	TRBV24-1	CATSDLQGGRYEQYF
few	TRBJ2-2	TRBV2	CASSEVHRGELFF
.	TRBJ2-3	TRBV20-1	CSEASGGTDTQYF
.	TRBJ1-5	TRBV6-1	CASSGGISNQPQHF
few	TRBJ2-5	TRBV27	CASSTRDRAGETQYF
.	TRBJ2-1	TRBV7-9	CASSIAGGRGEQFF
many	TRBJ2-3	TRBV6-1	CASSGIGQGAKYF
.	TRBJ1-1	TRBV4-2	CASSQTQSEAFF
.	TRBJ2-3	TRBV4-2	CASSPHGTGGTDTQYF
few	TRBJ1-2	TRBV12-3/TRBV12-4	CASSPSGQGERRGYTF
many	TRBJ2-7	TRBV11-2	CASSLGDHYEQYF
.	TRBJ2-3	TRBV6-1	CASSSYGGVKSTDTQYF